This is a list of T cell receptor beta chains from one sample in a study of Ad26.COV2.S vaccination and SARS-CoV-2 variants. The table came from immunoSEQ multiplex PCR; TCRdb's copy has only in-frame clones and leaves some out. The table includes roughly 400,000 clones, 89% detected once. The sequences come from peripheral blood, collected in a trial of Ad26.COV2.S vaccine versus placebo. Source of these receptors: a person aged 18-60 years who received the Ad26.COV2.S COVID-19 vaccine or a placebo. CDR3s include the opening cysteine and the closing phenylalanine or tryptophan. The D gene is left open where the match is weak. Some rows have no size entry. The others give once, few or many, or a class for an expanded clone.

cdr3_nt,cdr3_aa,v_call,clone_size,j_call,d_call
TGTGCCAGCAGCTTACTGAGGGATACGCAGTATTTT,CASSLLRDTQYF,TRBV7-9,NA,TRBJ2-3,NA
TGTGCCAGCAGTTGGGGACTTGAGGGGGGGTACAATGAGCAGTTCTTC,CASSWGLEGGYNEQFF,TRBV6-2/TRBV6-3,NA,TRBJ2-1,NA
TGTGCCTGGAATGTACAACACCAAGAGACCCAGTACTTC,CAWNVQHQETQYF,TRBV30,NA,TRBJ2-5,NA
TGTGCCAGTAGTATCGCGAGGGTGGGTTGGAACACTGAAGCTTTCTTT,CASSIARVGWNTEAFF,TRBV19,NA,TRBJ1-1,NA
TGTGCCAGCAGCAAAGCGGGCGGGCCGAGCTCCTACGAGCAGTACTTC,CASSKAGGPSSYEQYF,TRBV21-1,NA,TRBJ2-7,NA
TGTGCCAGCAGTTTTATTTCAGGGCTAGCCTACGAGCAGTACTTC,CASSFISGLAYEQYF,TRBV28,NA,TRBJ2-7,NA
TGTGCCTGGAGAGGGGGTTTAGGGGTACCCTACAATGAGCAGTTCTTC,CAWRGGLGVPYNEQFF,TRBV30,once,TRBJ2-1,NA
TGTGCCAGCACAGGTCAGGCGTACGAGCAGTACTTC,CASTGQAYEQYF,TRBV28,NA,TRBJ2-7,NA
TGCGCCAGCAGCCAAGATCTCGGGAATACGCAGTATTTT,CASSQDLGNTQYF,TRBV4-3,NA,TRBJ2-3,NA
TGTGCCAGCAGCTTAGACAGCTCTGGTGAAAAACTGTTTTTT,CASSLDSSGEKLFF,TRBV7-2,few,TRBJ1-4,NA
TGTGCCAGCAGTTACCAGAGAAGATACGAGCAGTACTTC,CASSYQRRYEQYF,TRBV6-5,NA,TRBJ2-7,NA
TGTGCCAGCAGCCAAGCTGACGCGGGAAACACCATATATTTT,CASSQADAGNTIYF,TRBV3-1/TRBV3-2,NA,TRBJ1-3,NA
TGTGCCAGCAGCCAGGGTGAGTGGTACGAGCAGTACTTC,CASSQGEWYEQYF,TRBV3-1/TRBV3-2,NA,TRBJ2-7,NA
TGTGCCACCAGTGATTCCGGGACAGGTTCTCCGCGCGGTTTGAACTATGGCTACACCTTC,CATSDSGTGSPRGLNYGYTF,TRBV24-1,NA,TRBJ1-2,TRBD1
TGTGCCAGGAGAAAACCGGGACTAGCGGAGGTCCTCTTC,CARRKPGLAEVLF,TRBV6-5,NA,TRBJ2-1,TRBD2
TGTGCCAGCAGCTTACCTCAGGGTCTTTCAGAGACCCAGTACTTC,CASSLPQGLSETQYF,TRBV7-9,few,TRBJ2-5,NA
TGTGCCAGCAGTTTGGGGGACCTCGGGGAGCTGTTTTTT,CASSLGDLGELFF,TRBV12-3/TRBV12-4,NA,TRBJ2-2,NA
TGTGCCAGCACTACTGGGTACGAGCAGTACTTC,CASTTGYEQYF,TRBV2,NA,TRBJ2-7,NA
TGTGCCAGCAGTGAAGCGCCCCACAGAGGGTTTGGCTACACCTTC,CASSEAPHRGFGYTF,TRBV6-1,NA,TRBJ1-2,NA
TGTGCCAGTAGTGGGGGTCTAGGCTACGAGCAGTACTTC,CASSGGLGYEQYF,TRBV19,NA,TRBJ2-7,NA
TGTGCCAGTAGTATAGTCGGTTCACCCCTCCACTTT,CASSIVGSPLHF,TRBV19,NA,TRBJ1-6,NA
TGCGCCAGCAGCCAAGTAAGAGTTGGCGAGCAGTTCTTC,CASSQVRVGEQFF,TRBV4-3,NA,TRBJ2-1,NA
TGTGCCAGCAGATCAGGTAGCCAAGAGACCCAGTACTTC,CASRSGSQETQYF,TRBV5-4,few,TRBJ2-5,NA
TGCGCCAGCAGCTTGGTTGGGGGGCGTGAAGCTTTCTTT,CASSLVGGREAFF,TRBV5-1,NA,TRBJ1-1,NA
TGTGCCAGCAGCCCGACAATAGACAGGGGACAATTCAATGAGCAGTTCTTC,CASSPTIDRGQFNEQFF,TRBV7-9,NA,TRBJ2-1,TRBD1
TGTGCCAGCAGGAGAGGGTATCAAGAGACCCAGTACTTC,CASRRGYQETQYF,TRBV7-9,NA,TRBJ2-5,NA
TGTGCCAGCAGCCCCCTCACACTACGTGGCAATGAGCAGTTCTTC,CASSPLTLRGNEQFF,TRBV7-8,NA,TRBJ2-1,NA
TGTGCCAGCAGCCTGAGCCCGGGACAGATCTCCTACGAGCAGTACTTC,CASSLSPGQISYEQYF,TRBV3-1/TRBV3-2,NA,TRBJ2-7,TRBD1
TGTGCCAGCAGCTTACCAAGAGAGACCCAGTACTTC,CASSLPRETQYF,TRBV11-3,NA,TRBJ2-5,NA
TGTGCCAGCAGCATGGTCGCCCCACTTGGTGAGACAGGGCCGAACACTGAAGCTTTCTTT,CASSMVAPLGETGPNTEAFF,TRBV7-9,NA,TRBJ1-1,TRBD1